The clone carrying this T cell receptor (beta chain) was seen only a few times. The antigen is undetermined. The CDR3 contains 13 residues. The V and J ends lost 5 bases and 3 bases, in that order; junction bases with no gene match: 4. Germline V gene data show CDR1 as SGHTA and CDR2 as FQGTGA. The data were obtained in a study of T cells in Graves' hyperthyroidism and ophthalmopathy. Study observations and caveats: Blood held most thyroid clonotypes expanded above 0.001 frequency.

Using RNA transcripts as the source, TCR beta CDR3 regions were amplified. RT-PCR in the first round (using the HTBI primer set) targeted the TCR CDR3. TCRdb used MiXCR to reprocess the multiplex PCR reads, holding one entry per CDR3 protein. The profile covers 300,000 to 450,000 distinct CDR3 sequences, with roughly 25% appearing a single time and over 70% taken by the ten largest. The chain combines TRBV7-3 with TRBJ2-7; 7 nucleotides agree with TRBD1. The TCR comes from a man aged 50 or older with Graves' hyperthyroidism. Sequencing was carried out using blood. CDR3 amino acids: CASSRGQDYEQYF. In DNA form, the CDR3 reads TGTGCCAGCAGCCGTGGACAGGACTACGAGCAGTACTTC.